One and the same sample provided the 4 T cell receptor beta chains below, sequenced in a study of control samples from healthy donors and cancer patients. Using immunoSEQ multiplex PCR, the repertoire was profiled, and TCRdb retains in-frame clones only, with some absent. The data show about 140,000 clones, approximately 86% seen once. The specimen was blood. The receptors derive from a woman aged 25 to 39 in good health.

This sequence joins TRBV6-5 and TRBJ1-5; TRBD1 aligns across 9 bases. Per the germline V gene, CDR1 is MNHEY and CDR2 is SVGAGI. The CDR3 extends over 15 amino acids. J gave up 0 bases and V 5 bases, and 2 bases lay outside the gene matches. The CDR3 reads CASSLQGASNQPQHF. For the CDR3, the DNA is TGTGCCAGCAGTCTACAGGGGGCTAGCAATCAGCCCCAGCATTTT.

The chain carries TRBV28 and TRBJ2-2; possible D gene TRBD1, 5 bases. Germline assignment: CDR1 MDHEN and CDR2 SYDVKM. V lost 7 bases, J lost 5 bases, and 20 bases lay in between. This CDR3 is built from 16 residues. The CDR3 DNA reads as TGTGCCAGCACCCATCGCCGGGCAGGGTATACCGGGGAGCTGTTTTTT. Translation gives CASTHRRAGYTGELFF.

The chain combines TRBV27 with TRBJ1-2, with 10 bases lining up with TRBD1. Losses at the gene ends were 5 bases for V and 8 bases for J; bases not matched to a gene: 20. The V gene's germline CDR1 is MNHEY and CDR2 SMNVEV (reference sequence). The CDR3 consists of 18 residues. The chain's CDR3 is CASSPSKPDRGRVLGYTF. The DNA of the CDR3 is TGTGCCAGCAGTCCCTCAAAACCCGACAGGGGGCGGGTATTGGGCTACACCTTC.

This clone has just a few counts. The rearrangement uses TRBV19 and TRBJ1-5; no clear D gene. The CDR3 consists of 15 residues. The germline gives CDR1 LNHDA, CDR2 SQIVND (reference sequence). V dropped 3 bases and J dropped 2 bases, with 11 bases sitting between them. The DNA for the CDR3 is TGTGCCAGTAGTATTTTGGGGATGGGCAATCAGCCCCAGCATTTT. Its translation: CASSILGMGNQPQHF.